Listed here is a single TCR beta chain. Its antigen remains unknown. Time point of the sample: patch test 3, about 24 weeks after DPC sensitization. Noted treatment: therapeutic diphenylcyclopropenone sensitization with weekly scalp DPC. Suited to DPC and affected by alopecia, the donors ranged from 18 to 70 years old. The authors' total RNA extraction used unfractionated whole blood. One entry per CDR3 protein, called by TCRdb with MiXCR from the RACE reads. Among some 89,000 distinct CDR3 sequences listed, less than 35% were seen once. V lost 7 bases and J lost 0, with 10 bases in between. CDR1 and CDR2 (germline): MDHEN, SYDVKM. CDR3 length: 13 amino acids. This record comes from a study of human T cells and chemical hapten exposure. Study at large: For the roughly 25-week duration of the study, patients were given weekly doses of diphenylcyclopropenone on the scalp. Study-level results: The study found that PT1 expanded TCR counts correlated positively with patch test score.

This sample comprised whole blood, obtained in connection with sensitization to the hapten diphenylcyclopropenone (DPC). The rearrangement uses TRBV28 and TRBJ2-7; D may be TRBD2 (6 bases). The sequence was obtained from a middle-aged man with alopecia areata. Some clones in this sample may be carry-over from other donors' samples. The CDR3 DNA sequence: TGTGCCAGCAAGCACGGGAGCTCCTACGAGCAGTACTTC. It is translated as CASKHGSSYEQYF.